This TCR beta chain was sequenced in a study of blood T cell repertoires in COVID-19. Study-level background: Acute-phase and convalescent COVID-19 samples originated in the United States, Italy and Spain.

Profiled with immunoSEQ multiplex PCR; TCRdb holds only in-frame clones, not every one. This sample has some 400,000 clones, with approximately 86% found just once. The count of this clone is one. The sequenced material came from peripheral blood. The source is a human donor in a cohort sampled during active COVID-19.

Written as DNA, the CDR3 is TGTGCCAGCACTAACACGGGACAGCCCACAGATACGCAGTATTTT. It encodes CASTNTGQPTDTQYF. V and J are TRBV6-5 and TRBJ2-3, with 7 bases that match TRBD1. The length of the CDR3 is 15 residues. Germline trimming cut 7 bases from V and 2 bases from J; bases unmatched to any gene: 9. Per the germline V gene, CDR1 is MNHEY and CDR2 is SVGAGI.